This entry lists 30 T cell receptor beta chains sequenced from one sample in a study of cytomegalovirus exposure and HLA in healthy donors. The primer mix had 60 Vbeta and 13 Jbeta primers. Repertoires were generated with immunoSEQ multiplex PCR, while TCRdb's copy carries only in-frame clones and drops some. The data contain 150,000 to 200,000 clones, about three quarters of them seen just once; the ten biggest clones take up roughly 2.6%. Sequenced sample: PBMCs. These TCRs come from a woman between 40 and 55 years old in good health and CMV-seropositive.

The chain carries TRBV19 and TRBJ2-1, with 10 nucleotides matching TRBD1. CDR1 is LNHDA, CDR2 SQIVND, per germline (reference sequence). The J segment lost 8 bases and the V segment lost 9 bases, leaving 7 bases of the junction unmatched. This CDR3 is built from 13 residues. As DNA, the CDR3 is TGTGCCAGCTCCGGGACAGGGGTACATGAGCAGTTCTTC. Translated, it gives CASSGTGVHEQFF.

This chain uses TRBV6-5 with TRBJ2-7, with TRBD2 as a possible D gene (5 bases). The CDR3 is 12 amino acids. V shed 5 bases and J shed 6 bases, with 11 bases lying between them. The germline V gene has CDR1 MNHEY and CDR2 SVGAGI. CDR3 sequence: CASSEEGLEQYF. The DNA of the CDR3 is TGTGCCAGCAGTGAAGAGGGTCTCGAGCAGTACTTC.

This CDR3 is CASSIRGNTGELFF. The CDR3 region has the DNA TGTGCCAGTAGTATCAGGGGCAACACCGGGGAGCTGTTTTTT. V usage is TRBV19 and J usage is TRBJ2-2; D may be TRBD1 (6 bases). Looked up from germline, CDR1 is LNHDA and CDR2 is SQIVND (reference sequence). The CDR3 spans 14 residues. The ends were cut back, 3 bases at V and 2 bases at J, with 7 bases in the middle. Drawing the rest from reference TRBV19 and TRBJ2-2, the complete variable domain is DGGITQSPKYLFRKEGQNVTLSCEQNLNHDAMYWYRQDPGQGLRLIYYSQIVNDFQKGDIAEGYSVSREKKESFPLTVTSAQKNPTAFYLCASSIRGNTGELFFGEGSRLTVL.

The chain uses TRBV7-2 and TRBJ1-1; D is ambiguous. CDR1 SGHTA and CDR2 FQGNSA come from the germline V gene. This CDR3 has 14 residues. Trimming left V 5 bases short and J 6 bases short, with 16 bases between. The CDR3 sequence is CASSPRFSKPEAFF. CDR3 nucleotide sequence: TGTGCCAGCAGCCCTCGCTTTAGTAAGCCTGAAGCTTTCTTT.

The chain links TRBV6-5 to TRBJ2-5; 8 bases fit TRBD2. From germline, CDR1 is MNHEY and CDR2 SVGAGI. The junction had 10 bases not matched to a gene; V was cut back by 5 bases and J by 5 bases. The CDR3 covers 15 residues. The CDR3 DNA reads as TGTGCCAGCAGTAGGGGCGGGAGGATGGGGGAGACCCAGTACTTC. Amino acid sequence: CASSRGGRMGETQYF.

This clone was found once. The DNA for the CDR3 is TGTGCCAGCACCCTGAGGGAGGGAGATACGCAGTATTTT. This translates into CASTLREGDTQYF. The V gene is TRBV27, the J gene TRBJ2-3, with TRBD2 identical over 7 bases. With 7 bases clipped from V and 5 bases from J, the junction kept 6 bases outside the gene matches. Germline-derived CDR1 and CDR2 are MNHEY and SMNVEV (reference sequence). The CDR3 consists of 13 residues.

The V and J genes are TRBV7-9 and TRBJ2-7; tentative D call: TRBD1 (5 bases). This CDR3 is built from 13 residues. Trimming left V 6 bases short and J 3 bases short, with 12 bases between. The V gene's germline CDR1 is SEHNR and CDR2 FQNEAQ (reference sequence). The DNA of the CDR3 is TGTGCCAGCAGTCCCCGGCAGGGCTACGAGCAGTACTTC. Its protein product is CASSPRQGYEQYF.

Remarks on this clone: Other DNA variants within this sample encode the same CDR3. This chain links TRBV25-1 with TRBJ1-3; 7 nucleotides agree with TRBD1. Germline V gene sequence: CDR1 MGHDK, CDR2 SYGVNS. The CDR3 is made up of 15 amino acids. With 2 bases clipped from V and 4 bases from J, the junction kept 5 bases outside the gene matches. CDR3 region: CASSEPGGRGNTIYF. DNA for the CDR3: TGTGCCAGCAGTGAACCAGGGGGAAGAGGAAACACCATATATTTT.

The gene calls are TRBV11-3 and TRBJ2-1, with 9 bases matching TRBD1. Losses at the gene ends were 6 bases for V and 6 bases for J; bases not matched to a gene: 9. The CDR3 extends over 15 amino acids. Germline values: CDR1 SGHNT, CDR2 YENEEA. In DNA, the CDR3 is TGTGCCAGCAGGGGGGGGACAGGGCCAAGCAATGAGCAGTTCTTC. This encodes CASRGGTGPSNEQFF.

The table lists this clone with a few counts. The CDR3 nucleotides read TGTGCCAGTAGTAGCCGGGTCCCAGGGACTGAAGCTTTCTTT. Translation: CASSSRVPGTEAFF. This chain connects TRBV19 to TRBJ1-1; the D gene is possibly TRBD1 (5 bases). The CDR3 runs to 14 residues. Germline-derived CDR1 and CDR2 are LNHDA and SQIVND (reference sequence). Between the trimmed V and J ends, which lost 4 bases and 5 bases, there was a span of 14 bases.

The CDR3 DNA reads as TGTGCCAGCAGTGCAGGACAGGCCTACGAGCAGTACTTC. Translated, it gives CASSAGQAYEQYF. The chain employs TRBV6-1 and TRBJ2-7, with 7 nucleotides matching TRBD1. The CDR3 covers 13 residues. V shed 4 bases and J 2 bases; nucleotides not matched to a gene: 2. Germline CDR1 and CDR2: MNHNS and SASEGT.

The chain uses TRBV29-1 and TRBJ2-7; D uncertain. The CDR3 contains 13 residues. Deletions cut 0 bases from V and 0 bases from J, with 6 bases between. CDR1 is SQVTM and CDR2 is ANQGSEA in the germline V gene. The CDR3 nucleotides read TGCAGCGTTGAAGATTCGGTCTCCTACGAGCAGTACTTC. Protein: CSVEDSVSYEQYF.

The chain couples TRBV19 to TRBJ2-5; D possibly corresponds to TRBD2 (6 bases). From germline, CDR1 is LNHDA and CDR2 SQIVND (reference sequence). V was shortened by 5 bases and J by 7 bases, with 20 bases between the two germline ends. The CDR3 is 15 residues long. The CDR3 loop is CASSGDPGRSGTQYF. In DNA form, the CDR3 reads TGTGCCAGTAGTGGAGACCCAGGGAGGTCAGGGACCCAGTACTTC. Filled out from reference TRBV19 and TRBJ2-5, the complete variable domain reads DGGITQSPKYLFRKEGQNVTLSCEQNLNHDAMYWYRQDPGQGLRLIYYSQIVNDFQKGDIAEGYSVSREKKESFPLTVTSAQKNPTAFYLCASSGDPGRSGTQYFGPGTRLLVL.

This rearrangement joins TRBV7-9 to TRBJ1-3; 7 nucleotides align to TRBD1. CDR3 length equals 15 residues. Trimming at V came to 3 bases and at J to 8 bases, leaving 10 bases not matched to a gene. The germline V gene encodes CDR1 SEHNR and CDR2 FQNEAQ (reference sequence). The CDR3 DNA is TGTGCCAGCAGCTTGACCAGGACAGGCGGAGACACCATATATTTT. Protein: CASSLTRTGGDTIYF.

The chain couples TRBV5-6 to TRBJ2-5, with 9 bases identical to TRBD2. Germline CDR1 reads SGHDT; CDR2 reads YYEEEE. Trimming at V came to 4 bases and at J to 2 bases, leaving 3 bases not matched to a gene. The CDR3 has 14 amino acids. CDR3 bases: TGTGCCAGCAGCGCCCTAGCGGGGCAAGAGACCCAGTACTTC. Translation gives CASSALAGQETQYF.

The chain links TRBV19 to TRBJ1-5, with 10 bases matching TRBD1. V lost 5 bases and J lost 2; bases outside the gene matches: 3. The CDR3 length is 15 residues. The germline V gene encodes CDR1 LNHDA and CDR2 SQIVND (reference sequence). The CDR3 bases are TGTGCCAGTAGTCACGGGACAGGGGGCAATCAGCCCCAGCATTTT. Translating gives CASSHGTGGNQPQHF.

The genes are TRBV5-1 and TRBJ2-2, with 13 bases identical to TRBD2. The CDR3 runs to 16 residues. The V gene end was trimmed by 6 bases and the J gene end by 4 bases; junction bases not matched to a gene: 6. Germline V CDR1 and CDR2: SGHRS, YFSETQ. CDR3 region: CASTQGTSGATGELFF. The CDR3 DNA is TGCGCCAGCACCCAAGGGACTAGCGGGGCCACCGGGGAGCTGTTTTTT.

The V and J genes are TRBV28 and TRBJ2-7, with 8 bases that match TRBD1. V was pared by 4 bases and J by 0 bases, with 8 bases of the junction left unmatched. This CDR3 is 16 amino acids long. Germline assignment: CDR1 MDHEN and CDR2 SYDVKM. The CDR3 DNA reads as TGTGCCAGCAGTTCCCCTGGGACAGGACCCTCCTACGAGCAGTACTTC. This sequence encodes CASSSPGTGPSYEQYF. Combining the CDR3 with reference TRBV28 and TRBJ2-7 gives the whole variable domain DVKVTQSSRYLVKRTGEKVFLECVQDMDHENMFWYRQDPGLGLRLIYFSYDVKMKEKGDIPEGYSVSREKKERFSLILESASTNQTSMYLCASSSPGTGPSYEQYFGPGTRLTVT.

The chain employs TRBV7-9 and TRBJ2-1, with TRBD2 matching 11 bases. Looked up from germline, CDR1 is SEHNR and CDR2 is FQNEAQ (reference sequence). This CDR3 comprises 18 residues. This CDR3 reads CSSMLGTSGFTSYNEQFF. CDR3 nucleotides: TGTTCCTCCATGTTGGGGACTAGCGGATTTACCTCCTACAATGAGCAGTTCTTC.

The CDR3: CSVDSRQGEGYTF. CDR3 nucleotide sequence: TGCAGCGTTGATAGTAGACAGGGGGAAGGCTACACCTTC. The chain combines TRBV29-1 with TRBJ1-2; 9 bases are a match to TRBD1. Trimming cost V 3 bases and J 8 bases; bases outside gene matches: 7. The CDR3 is made up of 13 amino acids. Germline loops: CDR1 SQVTM, CDR2 ANQGSEA.

The J gene is TRBJ2-7, the V gene TRBV27; 7 nucleotides align to TRBD1. Germline loops: CDR1 MNHEY, CDR2 SMNVEV (reference sequence). Trimming took 6 bases from V and 3 from J; bases not matched to a gene: 8. The CDR3 spans 14 residues. DNA for the CDR3: TGTGCCAGCAGCCGAATGGACAGGATCTACGAGCAGTACTTC. It codes for CASSRMDRIYEQYF.

This chain connects TRBV4-2 to TRBJ1-2; D is possibly TRBD1 (5 bases). CDR3 length equals 15 residues. The germline gives CDR1 LGHNA, CDR2 YNFKEQ. V lost 1 base to trimming and J lost 7 bases, with 16 bases between them. The CDR3, as DNA: TGTGCCAGCAGCCAAGTTTATCTGCAGGGCGGTGGCTACACCTTC. It translates to CASSQVYLQGGGYTF.

In regard to this clone: An end of the junction differs from the germline gene, which may be a read error. CDR3 sequence: CASSDSGGGQPQHF. The DNA of the CDR3 is TGTGCCAGCAGTGACTCAGGGGGGGGTCAGCCCCAGCATTTT. The chain couples TRBV6-5 to TRBJ1-5; 7 bases line up with TRBD1. The CDR3 has 14 residues. In germline, CDR1 is MNHEY, CDR2 SVGAGI.

The V and J genes are TRBV5-1 and TRBJ2-2; D remains unclear. The CDR3 is 15 amino acids. Germline CDR1 SGHRS, CDR2 YFSETQ. V lost 0 bases to trimming and J lost 0 bases, with 6 bases between them. Here the CDR3 reads CASSLGRTNTGELFF. CDR3 nucleotide sequence: TGCGCCAGCAGCTTGGGCAGGACGAACACCGGGGAGCTGTTTTTT.

The V call is TRBV7-2, the J call TRBJ2-2, with D maybe TRBD1 (6 bases). Germline V lookup: CDR1 SGHTA, CDR2 FQGNSA. Trimming cost V 2 bases and J 4 bases, with 11 bases left between them. The CDR3 covers 15 residues. CDR3 loop: CASSLNRVVTGELFF. For the CDR3, the DNA is TGTGCCAGCAGCTTAAACAGGGTAGTCACCGGGGAGCTGTTTTTT.

The V gene is TRBV5-5, the J gene TRBJ1-1; D is undetermined. Per the germline V gene, CDR1 is SGHKS and CDR2 is YYEKEE (reference sequence). The CDR3 consists of 12 residues. Trimming took 7 bases from V and 0 from J, leaving 7 bases between them. The CDR3 loop reads CASQILNTEAFF. CDR3 DNA sequence: TGTGCCAGCCAGATCTTGAACACTGAAGCTTTCTTT.

This clone has a handful of counts. The chain joins TRBV4-3 to TRBJ2-6; D is unresolved. The CDR3 loop spans 16 amino acids. Germline V gives CDR1 LGHNA, CDR2 YSLEER. V dropped 0 bases and J dropped 0 bases, with 6 bases sitting between them. CDR3: CASSQDRSSGANVLTF. In DNA form, the CDR3 reads TGCGCCAGCAGCCAAGACAGATCCTCTGGGGCCAACGTCCTGACTTTC.

This clone has more than one count but fewer than ten. V gene TRBV25-1 combines with J gene TRBJ2-2; D uncertain. The CDR3 sequence is 14 residues long. V lost 6 bases and J 1 base, leaving 9 bases between the germline ends. From germline, CDR1 is MGHDK and CDR2 SYGVNS. DNA for the CDR3: TGTGCCAGCAGCGTCTCGGTGAACACCGGGGAGCTGTTTTTT. Translating gives CASSVSVNTGELFF. Full variable domain (outside the CDR3, taken from reference TRBV25-1 and TRBJ2-2): EADIYQTPRYLVIGTGKKITLECSQTMGHDKMYWYQQDPGMELHLIHYSYGVNSTEKGDLSSESTVSRIRTEHFPLTLESARPSHTSQYLCASSVSVNTGELFFGEGSRLTVL.

The CDR3 coding sequence is TGTGCCAGCAGCTTAGTCGGGGGGGGAGGGAATGAGCAGTTCTTC. Translated, it gives CASSLVGGGGNEQFF. The gene calls are TRBV7-6 and TRBJ2-1; 8 positions agree with TRBD2. Per germline, CDR1 SGHVS and CDR2 FNYEAQ. This CDR3 has 15 residues. With 1 base clipped from V and 7 bases from J, the junction kept 6 bases outside the gene matches.

This chain uses TRBV5-6 with TRBJ1-5; D gene uncertain. The CDR3 sequence is 16 residues long. The germline V and J ends were trimmed by 4 bases and 3 bases, with 17 bases remaining between them. Germline loops: CDR1 SGHDT, CDR2 YYEEEE. CDR3 protein: CASSRGAGSLNQPQHF. As DNA, the CDR3 is TGTGCCAGCAGCCGGGGAGCAGGCTCACTCAATCAGCCCCAGCATTTT.